A single sample is the source of the 18 T cell receptor beta chains below, sequenced in a study of post-analysis software for immune sequencing data. Findings of the study overall: Patients carried four or five TRBV segments more frequently than controls did, and TRBV5-6, TRBV5-1 and TRBV20-1 were among them.

The TCR beta cDNA libraries contained unique molecular identifiers. TCRdb ran MiXCR on the PCR reads and lists one entry per CDR3 protein. The table lists about 820,000 distinct CDR3 sequences, roughly 50% of them singletons. The antigens these receptors bind are not known. Sequenced material: blood. All receptors derive from a girl aged 10 to 17 with multiple sclerosis.

The gene calls are TRBV12-3 or TRBV12-4 and TRBJ2-7; TRBD1 matches at 7 bases. The CDR3 is 13 residues long. V was clipped by 8 bases and J by 3 bases; unmatched bases: 7. CDR3 nucleotide sequence: TGTGCCAGCGGAACAGGGGCTGTCTACGAGCAGTACTTC. This encodes CASGTGAVYEQYF.

The V call is TRBV3-1, the J call TRBJ2-3, with D maybe TRBD2 (5 bases). The CDR3 runs 13 residues. The V and J ends lost 1 base and 11 bases respectively, with 13 bases between them. The germline CDR1 and CDR2 sequences are LGHDT and YNNKEL (reference sequence). The CDR3 spells CASSQAEATRQYF. Here the CDR3 DNA reads TGTGCCAGCAGCCAAGCGGAGGCCACCAGGCAGTATTTT.

The chain uses TRBV6-6 and TRBJ2-3, with D unclear. This CDR3 has 15 residues. Trimming pared 2 bases from V and 5 bases from J, leaving 14 bases between. Germline CDR1 MNHNY, CDR2 SVGAGI (reference sequence). The DNA of the CDR3 is TGTGCCAGCAGTTACGACTCCCCAGTAGGAGATACGCAGTATTTT. Amino acid sequence: CASSYDSPVGDTQYF.

J is TRBJ1-4 and V is TRBV20-1; 7 bases are a match to TRBD1. Germline-derived CDR1 and CDR2 are DFQATT and SNEGSKA (reference sequence). The trim removed 0 bases at V and 8 bases at J, leaving 6 bases unmatched. This CDR3 has 14 residues. CDR3 DNA sequence: TGCAGTGCTAGAGAAGAGCAGGGGGTGGAAAAACTGTTTTTT. It codes for CSAREEQGVEKLFF.

V and J are TRBV12-3 or TRBV12-4 and TRBJ2-7; weak D call: TRBD1 (6 bases). There are 16 residues in the CDR3. Trimming left V 7 bases short and J 0 bases short, with 19 bases between. This chain's CDR3 is CASTPQNRVLSYEQYF. The DNA for the CDR3 is TGTGCCAGCACCCCACAGAACAGGGTACTCTCCTACGAGCAGTACTTC.

This clonotype was counted only a few times. The gene calls are TRBV5-1 and TRBJ2-1; tentative D call: TRBD1 (5 bases). The V end was cut by 6 bases, the J end by 1 base, with 11 bases between. Germline V gene data show CDR1 as SGHRS and CDR2 as YFSETQ. The CDR3 is 14 amino acids. CDR3 coding DNA: TGCGCCAGCACCAGGACAATTTCCTACAATGAGCAGTTCTTC. Translation: CASTRTISYNEQFF.

CDR3 in amino acids: CSARVLGQSYGYTF. CDR3 coding DNA: TGCAGTGCTAGAGTTCTAGGACAGTCCTATGGCTACACCTTC. The chain joins TRBV20-1 to TRBJ1-2, with D possibly TRBD1 on 6 matching bases. Germline V CDR1 and CDR2: DFQATT, SNEGSKA (reference sequence). Trimming took off 1 base at V and 4 bases at J, with 13 bases between the two ends. CDR3 size: 14 residues.

The V and J genes are TRBV5-1 and TRBJ1-1; D not resolved. CDR3 length: 14 amino acids. Germline lookup yields CDR1 SGHRS and CDR2 YFSETQ. V was shortened by 3 bases and J by 0 bases, with 9 bases between the two germline ends. DNA of the CDR3: TGCGCCAGCAGCTGGACTAAGGTGAACACTGAAGCTTTCTTT. Translated, it gives CASSWTKVNTEAFF.

V and J are TRBV7-9 and TRBJ2-3; D possibly uses TRBD1 or TRBD2 (7 bases each). V dropped 7 bases and J dropped 9 bases, with 23 bases sitting between them. CDR1 is SEHNR and CDR2 is FQNEAQ in the germline V gene (reference sequence). The CDR3 contains 15 residues. The CDR3 loop is CASTQGGRLAGTQYF. The CDR3 region has the DNA TGTGCCAGCACCCAGGGGGGCCGACTAGCCGGCACGCAGTATTTT.

The J gene is TRBJ2-7, the V gene TRBV10-3, with TRBD2 as a possible D gene (5 bases). This CDR3 is 13 amino acids long. The V and J ends lost 2 bases and 4 bases respectively, with 9 bases between them. Per germline, CDR1 ENHRY and CDR2 SYGVKD. In nucleotides, the CDR3 is TGTGCCATCAGTGAGCGGGGAAGATACGAGCAGTACTTC. Encoded protein: CAISERGRYEQYF.

The rearrangement joins TRBV29-1 to TRBJ2-3; the D is unclear. CDR3 size: 16 residues. Germline V gene sequence: CDR1 SQVTM, CDR2 ANQGSEA. Trimming cost V 0 bases and J 0 bases, with 13 bases left between them. CDR3 DNA sequence: TGCAGCGTTGAAGATCGTCTCAGGCTAAGCACAGATACGCAGTATTTT. Translated: CSVEDRLRLSTDTQYF.

The V gene is TRBV25-1, the J gene TRBJ1-2, with D maybe TRBD1 (5 bases). Germline assignment: CDR1 MGHDK and CDR2 SYGVNS. V gave up 6 bases and J gave up 5 bases, with 19 bases separating them. This CDR3 comprises 15 residues. DNA of the CDR3: TGTGCCAGCAGACCCGGACATTCGGGATTGTATGGCTACACCTTC. As protein: CASRPGHSGLYGYTF.

The J gene is TRBJ1-1, the V gene TRBV6-2 or TRBV6-3; D not certain. The ends were cut back, 5 bases at V and 6 bases at J, with 10 bases in the middle. This CDR3 is built from 12 residues. Germline CDR1 MNHEY, CDR2 SVGEGT. CDR3 loop: CASSRVSAEAFF. DNA for the CDR3: TGTGCCAGCAGTCGAGTGAGCGCTGAAGCTTTCTTT.

The chain is built from TRBV6-5 and TRBJ2-7, with 7 bases lining up with TRBD2. There are 16 residues in the CDR3. The ends lost 5 bases at V and 2 bases at J; junction bases unmatched: 12. Germline-derived CDR1 and CDR2 are MNHEY and SVGAGI. This CDR3 is CASSRARLAATYEQYF. CDR3 sequence (DNA): TGTGCCAGCAGTCGGGCCCGACTAGCAGCCACCTACGAGCAGTACTTC.

V gene TRBV20-1 combines with J gene TRBJ1-4, with D perhaps matching TRBD1 (6 bases). The CDR3 has 15 residues. Germline loops: CDR1 DFQATT, CDR2 SNEGSKA (reference sequence). Deletions cut 1 base from V and 3 bases from J, with 12 bases between. The CDR3: CSARGWGTPNEKLFF. The CDR3 bases are TGCAGTGCTAGAGGTTGGGGGACACCTAATGAAAAACTGTTTTTT.

The chain joins TRBV20-1 to TRBJ2-7; possible D gene TRBD2, 5 bases. V was pared by 8 bases and J by 2 bases, with 22 bases between. The CDR3 totals 15 residues. CDR1 and CDR2 (germline): DFQATT, SNEGSKA (reference sequence). The CDR3 sequence: CSMAIGSRTTYEQYF. The CDR3 nucleotides read TGCAGTATGGCGATTGGGAGCCGCACAACCTACGAGCAGTACTTC.

The CDR3 region has the DNA TGTGCCAGCGGCTACCTAGCGGGAGGGCCGGGAGAGACCCAGTACTTC. Residues: CASGYLAGGPGETQYF. The rearrangement links TRBV7-3 to TRBJ2-5, with 12 bases identical to TRBD2. The germline V gene encodes CDR1 SGHTA and CDR2 FQGTGA. The junction had 11 bases not matched to a gene; V was cut back by 8 bases and J by 4 bases. The CDR3 is 16 residues long.

This clonotype has at least ten counts. The chain uses TRBV7-3 and TRBJ1-2; 7 bases are a match to TRBD1. The CDR3 consists of 13 residues. Losses at the gene ends were 2 bases for V and 4 bases for J; bases not matched to a gene: 1. The V gene's germline CDR1 is SGHTA and CDR2 FQGTGA. The CDR3 region is CASSLAGGYGYTF. The CDR3 DNA reads as TGTGCCAGCAGCTTAGCAGGGGGCTATGGCTACACCTTC.